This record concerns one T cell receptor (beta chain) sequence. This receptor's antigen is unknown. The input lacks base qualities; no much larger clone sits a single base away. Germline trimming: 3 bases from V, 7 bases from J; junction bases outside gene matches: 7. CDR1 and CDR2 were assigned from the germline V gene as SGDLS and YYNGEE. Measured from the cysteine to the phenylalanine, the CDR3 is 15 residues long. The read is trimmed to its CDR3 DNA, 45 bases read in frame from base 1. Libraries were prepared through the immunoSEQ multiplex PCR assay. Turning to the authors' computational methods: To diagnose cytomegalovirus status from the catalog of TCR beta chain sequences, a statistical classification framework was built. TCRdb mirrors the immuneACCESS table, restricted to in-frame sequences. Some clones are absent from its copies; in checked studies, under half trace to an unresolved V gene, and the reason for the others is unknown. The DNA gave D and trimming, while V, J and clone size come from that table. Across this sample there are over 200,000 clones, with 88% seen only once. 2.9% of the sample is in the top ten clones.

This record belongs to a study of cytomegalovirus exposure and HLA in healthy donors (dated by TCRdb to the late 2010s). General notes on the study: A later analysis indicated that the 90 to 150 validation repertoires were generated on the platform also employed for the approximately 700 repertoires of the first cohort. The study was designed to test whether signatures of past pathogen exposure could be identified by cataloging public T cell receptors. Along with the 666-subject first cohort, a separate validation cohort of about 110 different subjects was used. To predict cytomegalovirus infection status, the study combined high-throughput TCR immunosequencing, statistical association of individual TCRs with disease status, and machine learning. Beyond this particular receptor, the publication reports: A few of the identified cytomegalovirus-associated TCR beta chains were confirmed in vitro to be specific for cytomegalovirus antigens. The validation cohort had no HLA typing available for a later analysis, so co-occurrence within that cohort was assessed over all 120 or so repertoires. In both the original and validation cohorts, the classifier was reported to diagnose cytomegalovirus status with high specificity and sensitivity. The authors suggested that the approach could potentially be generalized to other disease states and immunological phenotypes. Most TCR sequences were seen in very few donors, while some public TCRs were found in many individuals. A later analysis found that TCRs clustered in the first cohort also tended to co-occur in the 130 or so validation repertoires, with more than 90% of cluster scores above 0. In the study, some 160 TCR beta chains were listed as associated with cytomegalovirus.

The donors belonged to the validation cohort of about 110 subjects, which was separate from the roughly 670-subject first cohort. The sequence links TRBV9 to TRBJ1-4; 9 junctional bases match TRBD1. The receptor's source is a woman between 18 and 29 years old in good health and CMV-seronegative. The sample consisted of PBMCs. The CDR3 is CASSETGQGSEKLFF. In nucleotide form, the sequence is TGTGCCAGCAGCGAGACGGGACAGGGAAGTGAAAAACTGTTTTTT.